Below are 27 T cell receptor beta chains sequenced from a single sample in a study of Ad26.COV2.S vaccination and SARS-CoV-2 variants. Treatment meaning: about 20 received Ad26.COV2.S at low or high dose, single or two shots; roughly 5 received placebo; per-sample allocation not given. Samples came from day 63 after the first vaccine or placebo injection. TCRdb's table, derived via immunoSEQ multiplex PCR, lists solely in-frame clones and lacks some. Here the sample spans about 350,000 clones, roughly 90% being singletons. The sample was peripheral blood, taken in a trial of Ad26.COV2.S vaccine versus placebo. The receptors derive from a person between 18 and 59 years old who received the Ad26.COV2.S COVID-19 vaccine or a placebo.

The rearrangement joins TRBV19 to TRBJ1-1; D remains unclear. This CDR3 is 12 amino acids long. Per the germline V gene, CDR1 is LNHDA and CDR2 is SQIVND (reference sequence). Trimming left V 5 bases short and J 3 bases short, with 7 bases between. DNA of the CDR3: TGTGCCAGTAGTCGGTCTTACACTGAAGCTTTCTTT. It specifies CASSRSYTEAFF.

Here the CDR3 DNA reads TGTGCCAGCAACCAGGGGAGGGGGCGGGTCTATGGCTACACCTTC. It codes for CASNQGRGRVYGYTF. The J gene is TRBJ1-2, the V gene TRBV3-1 (or the pseudogene TRBV3-2), with 7 nucleotides matching TRBD1. J gave up 4 bases and V 7 bases, and 12 bases lay outside the gene matches. The CDR3 is 15 residues long. Germline values: CDR1 LGHDT, CDR2 YNNKEL (reference sequence).

In this sample, this clone turned up a few times. J is TRBJ1-2 and V is TRBV2; D is ambiguous. Per germline, CDR1 SNHLY and CDR2 FYNNEI. V lost 2 bases and J lost 8, with 12 bases in between. This CDR3 comprises 13 residues. The CDR3 region has the DNA TGTGCCAGCAGTGAACGGCCAGGAGAAGGCTACACCTTC. Its protein product is CASSERPGEGYTF.

The chain links TRBV6-5 to TRBJ1-5; D may be TRBD1 (6 bases). This CDR3 comprises 13 residues. Trimming left V 6 bases short and J 7 bases short, with 13 bases between. Germline V gives CDR1 MNHEY, CDR2 SVGAGI. The chain's CDR3 is CASRLGGNQPQHF. CDR3 nucleotide sequence: TGTGCCAGCAGGTTAGGGGGGAACCAGCCCCAGCATTTT.

This clone occurred once. The rearrangement uses TRBV5-1 and TRBJ2-3; 9 bases are a match to TRBD1. Germline V gene lookup returns CDR1 SGHRS and CDR2 YFSETQ. The V segment lost 4 bases and the J segment 7 bases; nucleotides outside the gene matches: 7. This CDR3 has 14 residues. DNA for the CDR3: TGCGCCAGCAGCCCTACAGGGGGCGCGAATACGCAGTATTTT. This translates into CASSPTGGANTQYF.

The chain uses TRBV11-3 and TRBJ1-5; 8 positions match TRBD1. V was pared by 5 bases and J by 5 bases, with 11 bases of the junction left unmatched. Germline CDR1 reads SGHNT; CDR2 reads YENEEA. The CDR3 runs to 16 residues. The CDR3 DNA reads TGTGCCAGCAGCCCTTCCCCGAGGACAGGGCATCAGCCCCAGCATTTT. Its protein is CASSPSPRTGHQPQHF.

In its sample, this clone was seen once. V and J are TRBV9 and TRBJ2-1; no clear D. V dropped 0 bases and J dropped 1 base, with 11 bases sitting between them. Germline V CDR1 and CDR2: SGDLS, YYNGEE. The CDR3 consists of 16 residues. The CDR3 here is CASSVGSGFSYNEQFF. The CDR3 coding sequence is TGTGCCAGCAGCGTAGGTTCCGGATTTTCCTACAATGAGCAGTTCTTC.

The V and J genes are TRBV30 and TRBJ2-7; 8 bases line up with TRBD1. The CDR3 extends over 14 amino acids. Germline CDR1 is GTSNPN and CDR2 is SVGIG (reference sequence). V was pared by 1 base and J by 6 bases, with 8 bases of the junction left unmatched. The CDR3 nucleotides read TGTGCCTGGAGTGAGGACAGGGTGCTCGGCGAGCAGTACTTC. Its translation is CAWSEDRVLGEQYF.

V and J are TRBV3-1 (or the pseudogene TRBV3-2) and TRBJ2-1; D is perhaps TRBD2 (5 bases). Germline CDR1 and CDR2: LGHDT and YNNKEL (reference sequence). This CDR3 contains 15 residues. The ends were cut back, 4 bases at V and 7 bases at J, with 17 bases in the middle. CDR3 amino acids: CASSLGVGVSNEQFF. CDR3 nucleotide sequence: TGTGCCAGCAGCCTTGGCGTCGGGGTATCGAATGAGCAGTTCTTC.

The chain uses TRBV27 and TRBJ1-2, with D maybe TRBD1 (6 bases). The CDR3 contains 13 residues. CDR1 and CDR2 (germline): MNHEY, SMNVEV (reference sequence). Between the trimmed V and J ends, which lost 2 bases and 7 bases, there was a span of 11 bases. The CDR3: CASSLRGGTGYTF. CDR3 nucleotides: TGTGCCAGCAGTTTAAGGGGGGGCACTGGCTACACCTTC.

This chain connects TRBV18 to TRBJ1-5; D not certain. V lost 3 bases to trimming and J lost 4 bases, with 10 bases between them. CDR3 length equals 14 residues. Germline CDR1 reads KGHSH; CDR2 reads LQKENI. Here the CDR3 reads CASSPLLENQPQHF. For the CDR3, the DNA is TGTGCCAGCTCACCGTTACTGGAAAATCAGCCCCAGCATTTT.

The V call is TRBV4-1, the J call TRBJ1-3, with unresolved D. V gave up 7 bases and J gave up 0 bases, with 13 bases separating them. Looked up from germline, CDR1 is MGHRA and CDR2 is YSYEKL. The CDR3 spans 15 residues. This CDR3 is CASTATPRSGNTIYF. CDR3 coding DNA: TGCGCCAGCACCGCGACTCCTCGCTCTGGAAACACCATATATTTT.

This sequence joins TRBV4-1 and TRBJ1-1; the D is unclear. Germline V gene sequence: CDR1 MGHRA, CDR2 YSYEKL. The CDR3 is 14 residues long. Trimming removed 4 bases at V and 2 bases at J, with 11 bases between. Here the CDR3 reads CASSPLTLNTEAFF. DNA for the CDR3: TGCGCCAGCAGCCCCTTGACGCTAAACACTGAAGCTTTCTTT.

The rearrangement links TRBV7-9 to TRBJ2-2, with 7 bases fitting TRBD1. The J segment lost 0 bases and the V segment lost 2 bases, leaving 9 bases of the junction unmatched. The V gene's germline CDR1 is SEHNR and CDR2 FQNEAQ (reference sequence). The CDR3 totals 18 residues. CDR3 amino acids: CASSLSSTGATNTGELFF. The CDR3 DNA follows: TGTGCCAGCAGCTTAAGCTCCACAGGGGCGACGAACACCGGGGAGCTGTTTTTT. Full variable domain (remainder filled in from reference TRBV7-9 and TRBJ2-2): DTGVSQNPRHKITKRGQNVTFRCDPISEHNRLYWYRQTLGQGPEFLTYFQNEAQLEKSRLLSDRFSAERPKGSFSTLEIQRTEQGDSAMYLCASSLSSTGATNTGELFFGEGSRLTVL.

The chain has TRBV19 and TRBJ2-1, with 7 positions matching TRBD1. V shed 5 bases, J shed 1 base, and the junction held 2 bases outside the gene matches. The CDR3 runs 14 residues. Germline V gene lookup returns CDR1 LNHDA and CDR2 SQIVND (reference sequence). CDR3 in DNA: TGTGCCAGTAGTCAGGACAGGTCCTACAATGAGCAGTTCTTC. It encodes CASSQDRSYNEQFF.

The V and J genes are TRBV30 and TRBJ1-1; no clear D. V was trimmed by 3 bases and J by 6 bases, leaving 14 bases between them. Germline CDR1 is GTSNPN and CDR2 is SVGIG (reference sequence). The CDR3 extends over 13 amino acids. The CDR3 sequence is CAWRKRGGAEAFF. The CDR3 DNA follows: TGTGCCTGGAGAAAGAGAGGTGGGGCTGAAGCTTTCTTT. Full variable domain (rest looked up from reference TRBV30 and TRBJ1-1): SQTIHQWPATLVQPVGSPLSLECTVEGTSNPNLYWYRQAAGRGLQLLFYSVGIGQISSEVPQNLSASRPQDRQFILSSKKLLLSDSGFYLCAWRKRGGAEAFFGQGTRLTVV.

The J gene is TRBJ2-1, the V gene TRBV13; TRBD2 aligns across 13 bases. The germline CDR1 and CDR2 sequences are PRHDT and FYEKMQ (reference sequence). J was trimmed by 2 bases and V by 5 bases; bases with no gene match: 3. This CDR3 is 16 amino acids long. The DNA for the CDR3 is TGTGCCAGCAGCCAACTAGCGGGGGGGCCCTACAATGAGCAGTTCTTC. Translation: CASSQLAGGPYNEQFF.

J is TRBJ1-4 and V is TRBV3-1 (or the pseudogene TRBV3-2); unclear D gene. The CDR3 contains 14 residues. V lost 0 bases to trimming and J lost 10 bases, with 12 bases between them. Germline V gene lookup returns CDR1 LGHDT and CDR2 YNNKEL (reference sequence). Written as DNA, the CDR3 is TGTGCCAGCAGCCAAGATGTAACCGCAGGAAAACTGTTTTTT. Translation gives CASSQDVTAGKLFF.

The rearrangement joins TRBV5-6 to TRBJ2-3, with 9 bases aligning to TRBD1. V lost 2 bases, J lost 4 bases, and 5 bases stayed unmatched. CDR1 and CDR2 (germline): SGHDT, YYEEEE. The CDR3 runs 15 residues. The CDR3 reads CASSFGTGPPDTQYF. DNA for the CDR3: TGTGCCAGCAGCTTCGGGACAGGGCCCCCAGATACGCAGTATTTT.

V gene TRBV4-2 combines with J gene TRBJ2-5; D not resolved. CDR1 and CDR2 (germline): LGHNA, YNFKEQ. The V end lost 1 base, the J end lost 1 base, and 10 bases lay between the germline ends. This CDR3 spans 15 amino acids. The CDR3: CASSQAPGVQETQYF. The CDR3 DNA sequence: TGTGCCAGCAGCCAAGCCCCGGGTGTCCAAGAGACCCAGTACTTC.

The V and J genes are TRBV6-5 and TRBJ2-6; unclear D gene. CDR1 is MNHEY, CDR2 SVGAGI, per germline. This CDR3 spans 15 amino acids. V dropped 0 bases and J dropped 3 bases, with 6 bases sitting between them. The CDR3 DNA reads as TGTGCCAGCAGTTACTCGGGGTATGGGGCCAACGTCCTGACTTTC. Its protein product is CASSYSGYGANVLTF.

The rearrangement links TRBV19 to TRBJ2-5; a possible D gene is TRBD1 (6 bases). This CDR3 contains 14 residues. Germline CDR1 reads LNHDA; CDR2 reads SQIVND (reference sequence). V dropped 5 bases and J dropped 7 bases, with 17 bases sitting between them. CDR3 coding DNA: TGTGCCAGTAGTCCCCGGACAGAGCCAAGGACCCAGTACTTC. This translates into CASSPRTEPRTQYF.

This clone was detected only once. The chain carries TRBV19 and TRBJ2-7; 7 bases are a match to TRBD2. With 3 bases clipped from V and 5 bases from J, the junction kept 7 bases outside the gene matches. This CDR3 is built from 14 residues. The V gene's germline CDR1 is LNHDA and CDR2 SQIVND (reference sequence). In DNA, the CDR3 is TGTGCCAGTAGTATCCGGCGGGAGAGTAACGAGCAGTACTTC. Its protein product is CASSIRRESNEQYF. Full variable domain (rest looked up from reference TRBV19 and TRBJ2-7): DGGITQSPKYLFRKEGQNVTLSCEQNLNHDAMYWYRQDPGQGLRLIYYSQIVNDFQKGDIAEGYSVSREKKESFPLTVTSAQKNPTAFYLCASSIRRESNEQYFGPGTRLTVT.

Only one count was recorded for this clone. V is TRBV11-2 and J is TRBJ1-2, with 12 bases that match TRBD1. Germline V lookup: CDR1 SGHAT, CDR2 FQNNGV. V was clipped by 4 bases and J by 11 bases; unmatched bases: 14. CDR3 size: 16 residues. The CDR3 nucleotides read TGTGCCAGCAGCTCCCACGCCGGGACAGGGGGCAAGAGTTACACCTTC. Encoded protein: CASSSHAGTGGKSYTF.

The chain combines TRBV6-5 with TRBJ1-2; 9 bases fit TRBD1. Germline assignment: CDR1 MNHEY and CDR2 SVGAGI. The CDR3 consists of 14 residues. The trim removed 10 bases at V and 6 bases at J, leaving 12 bases unmatched. Here the CDR3 reads CATSSTGGSNGYTF. The CDR3, as DNA: TGTGCCACCTCCTCGACAGGGGGTTCGAATGGCTACACCTTC.

The chain has TRBV12-3 or TRBV12-4 and TRBJ1-2, with D hard to call. V was clipped by 2 bases and J by 0 bases, with 4 bases between them. This CDR3 has 13 amino acids. The CDR3 coding sequence is TGTGCCAGCAGTTTAAGCACTAACTATGGCTACACCTTC. Translation gives CASSLSTNYGYTF.

The chain joins TRBV15 to TRBJ2-2; TRBD2 might be the D (5 bases). Trimming removed 9 bases from V and 0 bases from J, with 14 bases in between. The CDR3 is 15 residues long. CDR1 LNHNV and CDR2 YYDKDF come from the germline V gene (reference sequence). This CDR3 is CATNFRRSNTGELFF. CDR3 DNA sequence: TGTGCCACGAACTTCAGGAGGTCGAACACCGGGGAGCTGTTTTTT. Complete variable domain (other parts from reference TRBV15 and TRBJ2-2): DAMVIQNPRYQVTQFGKPVTLSCSQTLNHNVMYWYQQKSSQAPKLLFHYYDKDFNNEADTPDNFQSRRPNTSFCFLDIRSPGLGDTAMYLCATNFRRSNTGELFFGEGSRLTVL.